This T cell receptor (beta chain) appears in the sequencing data of a study of identical twins. TCRdb analysed the 5' RACE reads with MiXCR anew, one entry per CDR3 protein. This table holds just under 650,000 distinct CDR3 sequences, about 7.6% found once. This clonotype was detected a few times. What it binds is not known. Regarding the study as a whole: For out-of-frame beta sequences, excess twin sharing was weaker.

V gave up 2 bases and J gave up 1 base; unmatched junction bases: 10. Germline values: CDR1 DFQATT, CDR2 SNEGSKA (reference sequence). The CDR3 is 16 amino acids. These data also featured in a second study, about yellow fever vaccine responses in identical twins.

Sequencing used PBMCs. The receptor's source is a woman aged 18-29 years in good health. This chain connects TRBV20-1 to TRBJ2-5, with TRBD1 matching over 7 bases. The CDR3 DNA sequence: TGCAGTGCTAGAACTAGACAGGGACCCATCCAAGAGACCCAGTACTTC. It encodes CSARTRQGPIQETQYF.